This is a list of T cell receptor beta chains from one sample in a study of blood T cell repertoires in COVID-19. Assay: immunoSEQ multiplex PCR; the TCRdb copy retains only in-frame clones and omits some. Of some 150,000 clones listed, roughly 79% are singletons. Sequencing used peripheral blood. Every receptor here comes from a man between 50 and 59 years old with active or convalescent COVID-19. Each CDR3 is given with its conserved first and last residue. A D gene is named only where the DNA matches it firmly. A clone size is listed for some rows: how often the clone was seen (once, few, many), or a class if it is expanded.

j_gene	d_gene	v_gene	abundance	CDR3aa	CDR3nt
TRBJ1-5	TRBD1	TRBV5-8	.	CASSSQGAQPQHF	TGTGCCAGCAGCTCACAGGGGGCTCAGCCCCAGCATTTT
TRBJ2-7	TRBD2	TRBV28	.	CASSSKRRLAGAGEQYF	TGTGCCAGCAGTTCTAAAAGGAGACTAGCGGGAGCAGGCGAGCAGTACTTC
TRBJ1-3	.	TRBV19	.	CASSSLGAGTGNTIYF	TGTGCCAGTAGTTCTCTAGGGGCAGGGACAGGAAACACCATATATTTT
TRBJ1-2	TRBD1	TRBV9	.	CASSVGQGSDNGYTF	TGTGCCAGCAGCGTTGGACAGGGCAGCGACAATGGCTACACCTTC
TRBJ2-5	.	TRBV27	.	CASTLGGKTQYF	TGTGCCAGCACCCTTGGGGGGAAGACCCAGTACTTC
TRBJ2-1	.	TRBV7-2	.	CASSSKTGSSYNEQFF	TGTGCCAGCAGCTCAAAGACGGGGAGCTCCTACAATGAGCAGTTCTTC
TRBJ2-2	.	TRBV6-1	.	CASSEEQGWANTGELFF	TGTGCCAGCAGTGAAGAACAGGGATGGGCGAACACCGGGGAGCTGTTTTTT
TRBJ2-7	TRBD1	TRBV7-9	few	CASSLVGQGFEQYF	TGTGCCAGCAGCTTAGTGGGACAGGGTTTCGAGCAGTACTTC
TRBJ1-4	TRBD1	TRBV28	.	CASRAGGSLEKLFF	TGTGCCAGCAGAGCAGGGGGTAGTTTGGAAAAACTGTTTTTT
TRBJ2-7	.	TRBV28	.	CASRGARYEQYF	TGTGCCAGCAGGGGGGCGAGGTACGAGCAGTACTTC
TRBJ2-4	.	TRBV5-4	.	CASSLGRLAKNIQYF	TGTGCCAGCAGCTTGGGTAGACTAGCCAAAAACATTCAGTACTTC
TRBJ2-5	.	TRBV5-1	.	CASSFQGETQYF	TGCGCCAGCAGCTTCCAGGGGGAGACCCAGTACTTC
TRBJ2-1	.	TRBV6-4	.	CASSARGGITYNEQFF	TGTGCCAGCAGTGCCCGGGGAGGAATCACCTACAATGAGCAGTTCTTC
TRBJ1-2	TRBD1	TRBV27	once	CASRQGAYGYTF	TGTGCCAGCAGACAGGGGGCCTATGGCTACACCTTC
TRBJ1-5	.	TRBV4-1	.	CASSQLGDNQPQHF	TGCGCCAGCAGCCAATTAGGGGACAATCAGCCCCAGCATTTT
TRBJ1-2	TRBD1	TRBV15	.	CATSLGQGAHGYTF	TGTGCCACCAGCCTTGGACAGGGGGCGCATGGCTACACCTTC
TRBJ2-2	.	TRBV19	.	CASSEAATTGELFF	TGTGCCAGTAGTGAGGCGGCGACCACCGGGGAGCTGTTTTTT
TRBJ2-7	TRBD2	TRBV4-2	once	CASSQSTSGTYEQYF	TGTGCCAGCAGCCAATCGACTAGCGGAACCTACGAGCAGTACTTC
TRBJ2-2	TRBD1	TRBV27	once	CASSLATGLGGELFF	TGTGCCAGCAGTTTAGCGACAGGGTTAGGCGGGGAGCTGTTTTTT
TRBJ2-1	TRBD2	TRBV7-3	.	CASSLLAGEDEQFF	TGTGCCAGCAGCTTACTAGCGGGAGAGGATGAGCAGTTCTTC
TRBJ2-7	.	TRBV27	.	CASSTTLGAAEQYF	TGTGCCAGCAGTACAACCCTTGGAGCTGCCGAGCAGTACTTC
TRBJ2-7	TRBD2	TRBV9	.	CASSGGLAERSYEQYF	TGTGCCAGCAGCGGGGGACTAGCGGAAAGATCCTACGAGCAGTACTTC
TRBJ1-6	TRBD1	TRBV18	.	CASSTSGRGPSNSPLHF	TGTGCCAGCTCAACCAGTGGCAGGGGGCCCTCCAATTCACCCCTCCACTTT
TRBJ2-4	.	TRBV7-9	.	CASSPAGSNIQYF	TGTGCCAGCAGCCCCGCGGGGTCCAACATTCAGTACTTC
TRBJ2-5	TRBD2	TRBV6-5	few	CASILSGRAGETQYF	TGTGCCAGCATCCTTAGCGGGAGGGCTGGAGAGACCCAGTACTTC
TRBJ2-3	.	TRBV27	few	CASSPIWEGGTDTQYF	TGTGCCAGCAGTCCGATCTGGGAAGGGGGCACAGATACGCAGTATTTT
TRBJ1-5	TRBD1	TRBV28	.	CASRGVAQPQHF	TGTGCCTCCAGGGGGGTTGCGCAGCCCCAGCATTTT
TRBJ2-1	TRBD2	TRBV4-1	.	CASSQDLAGGREQFF	TGCGCCAGCAGCCAAGATCTAGCGGGGGGTAGGGAGCAGTTCTTC
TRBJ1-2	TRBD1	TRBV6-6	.	CASSVQGGPLGGYTF	TGTGCCAGCAGTGTACAAGGGGGCCCTCTCGGCGGCTACACCTTC
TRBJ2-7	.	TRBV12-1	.	CASSSDGSSYEQYF	TGTGCCAGCAGCTCGGACGGGAGCTCCTACGAGCAGTACTTC
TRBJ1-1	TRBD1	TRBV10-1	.	CASRDREGRAFF	TGCGCCAGCAGGGACAGGGAAGGACGCGCTTTCTTT